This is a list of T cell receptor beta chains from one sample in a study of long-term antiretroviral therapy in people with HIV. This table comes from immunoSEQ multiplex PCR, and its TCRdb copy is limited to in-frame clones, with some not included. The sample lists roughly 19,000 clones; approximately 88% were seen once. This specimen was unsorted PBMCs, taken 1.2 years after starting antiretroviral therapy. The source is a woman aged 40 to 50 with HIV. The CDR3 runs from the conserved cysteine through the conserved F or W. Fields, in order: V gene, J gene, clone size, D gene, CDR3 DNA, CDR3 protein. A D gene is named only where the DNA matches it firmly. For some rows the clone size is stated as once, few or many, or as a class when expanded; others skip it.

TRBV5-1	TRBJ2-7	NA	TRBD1	TGCGCCAGCAGCTTTCGGACAGGGGACTACGAGCAGTACTTC	CASSFRTGDYEQYF
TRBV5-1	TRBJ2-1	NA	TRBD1	TGCGCCAGCAGCTTTGAAGGGGGCGATGAGCAGTTCTTC	CASSFEGGDEQFF
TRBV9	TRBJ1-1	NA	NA	TGTGCCAGCAGCGTAGCAGTGAACACTGAAGCTTTCTTT	CASSVAVNTEAFF
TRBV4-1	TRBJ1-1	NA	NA	TGCGCCAGCAGCCAAGTAGTCAGGGAGGACACTGAAGCTTTCTTT	CASSQVVREDTEAFF
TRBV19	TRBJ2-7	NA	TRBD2	TGTGCCAGTAGCCGCAAGACTAGCGGCTACGAGCAGTACTTC	CASSRKTSGYEQYF
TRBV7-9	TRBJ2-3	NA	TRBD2	TGTGCCAGCAGCAAATTAGCGGGAACTAGCACAGATACGCAGTATTTT	CASSKLAGTSTDTQYF
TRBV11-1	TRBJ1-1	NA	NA	TGTGCCAGCAGCTTAGGGACAGCTATTGAAGCTTTCTTT	CASSLGTAIEAFF
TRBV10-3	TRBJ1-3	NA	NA	TGTGCCATCATGGGCAGGGAAGGAAACACCATATATTTT	CAIMGREGNTIYF
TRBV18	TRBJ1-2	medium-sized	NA	TGTGCCAGCTCACCACCGAGCGAGGGCGCGGATGGCTACACCTTC	CASSPPSEGADGYTF
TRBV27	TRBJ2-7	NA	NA	TGTGCCAGCAGTCTAACTCGCTCCTACGAGCAGTACTTC	CASSLTRSYEQYF
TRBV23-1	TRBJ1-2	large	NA	TGCGCCAGCAGTCAACGAGGGGTATGGGGCTACACCTTC	CASSQRGVWGYTF
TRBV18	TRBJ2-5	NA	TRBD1	TGTGCCAGCTCACCGGACAGGCAAGAGACCCAGTACTTC	CASSPDRQETQYF